A single sample gave rise to the 2 T cell receptor beta chains below, sequenced in a study of blood T cell repertoires in COVID-19. The data were produced by immunoSEQ multiplex PCR, yet TCRdb's version contains in-frame clones alone and is incomplete. In the table there are roughly 160,000 clones, 80% to 90% of which are singletons. Sequencing input: peripheral blood. The receptors derive from a woman aged 50 to 60 with COVID-19, enrolled during active disease.

This chain uses TRBV18 with TRBJ1-2; D uncertain. The CDR3 spans 15 residues. Germline V CDR1 and CDR2: KGHSH, LQKENI. V was trimmed by 5 bases and J by 3 bases, leaving 16 bases between them. Here the CDR3 DNA reads TGTGCCAGCTCATCCCGGGGAGGGTTGGACTATGGCTACACCTTC. Translating gives CASSSRGGLDYGYTF.

The CDR3 DNA reads TGTGCCAGTAGTAAGACAGGGGCCCAGAGCACTGAAGCTTTCTTT. Protein product: CASSKTGAQSTEAFF. The gene calls are TRBV19 and TRBJ1-1; 8 bases match TRBD1. Germline CDR1 reads LNHDA; CDR2 reads SQIVND (reference sequence). This CDR3 region has 15 residues. V was pared by 4 bases and J by 4 bases, with 8 bases of the junction left unmatched. Variable domain in full (rest from reference TRBV19 and TRBJ1-1): DGGITQSPKYLFRKEGQNVTLSCEQNLNHDAMYWYRQDPGQGLRLIYYSQIVNDFQKGDIAEGYSVSREKKESFPLTVTSAQKNPTAFYLCASSKTGAQSTEAFFGQGTRLTVV.